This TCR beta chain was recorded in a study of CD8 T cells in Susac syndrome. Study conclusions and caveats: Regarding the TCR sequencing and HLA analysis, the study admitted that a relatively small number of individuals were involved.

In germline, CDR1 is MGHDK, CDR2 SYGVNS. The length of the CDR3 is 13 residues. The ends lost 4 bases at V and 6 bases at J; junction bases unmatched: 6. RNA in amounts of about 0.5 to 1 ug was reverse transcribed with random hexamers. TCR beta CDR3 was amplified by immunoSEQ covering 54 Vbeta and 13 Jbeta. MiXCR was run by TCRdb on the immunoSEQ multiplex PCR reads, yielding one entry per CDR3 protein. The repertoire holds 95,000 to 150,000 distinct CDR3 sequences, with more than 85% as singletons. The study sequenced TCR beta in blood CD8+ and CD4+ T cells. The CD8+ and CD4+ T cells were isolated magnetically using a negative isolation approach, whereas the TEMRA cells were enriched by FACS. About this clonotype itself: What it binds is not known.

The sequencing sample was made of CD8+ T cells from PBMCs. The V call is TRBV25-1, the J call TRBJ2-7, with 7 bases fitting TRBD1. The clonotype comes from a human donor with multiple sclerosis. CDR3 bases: TGTGCCAGCAGTGCCGGGACAGCCTCCGAGCAGTACTTC. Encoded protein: CASSAGTASEQYF.